This T cell receptor beta chain came from a study of cytomegalovirus exposure and HLA in healthy donors. Note on this clone: The antigen is not known.

Both 60 Vbeta primers and 13 Jbeta primers went into the PCR. Authors' data handling: A later analysis tallied tens of millions of unique TCR beta chains, around 12 million of them shared. The repertoire was sequenced with immunoSEQ multiplex PCR; TCRdb's copy has only in-frame clones and lacks some. V and J calls and clone size are those listed in that table; D and trimming were worked out from the DNA. The table records roughly 150,000 clones, 68% of them present only once. Broader study findings: The study labeled 150 or so TCR beta chains cytomegalovirus-associated. There was a cluster of highly shared sequence variants that was likely a sequencing artifact. An analysis was carried out later, and it reportedly showed fewer N-insertions in an Asian-associated ancestry cluster than the approximately 710-donor mean.

Input material: PBMCs. The sequence derives from a man between 60 and 75 years old in good health and CMV-seronegative.

In DNA form, the CDR3 reads TGCAGTGCTGACGACAGCAATGAGCAGTTCTTC. Its translation is CSADDSNEQFF. V and J are TRBV20-1 and TRBJ2-1; D is possibly TRBD1 (5 bases). Looked up from germline, CDR1 is DFQATT and CDR2 is SNEGSKA (reference sequence). V lost 5 bases, J lost 6 bases, and 8 bases lay in between. This CDR3 comprises 11 residues.